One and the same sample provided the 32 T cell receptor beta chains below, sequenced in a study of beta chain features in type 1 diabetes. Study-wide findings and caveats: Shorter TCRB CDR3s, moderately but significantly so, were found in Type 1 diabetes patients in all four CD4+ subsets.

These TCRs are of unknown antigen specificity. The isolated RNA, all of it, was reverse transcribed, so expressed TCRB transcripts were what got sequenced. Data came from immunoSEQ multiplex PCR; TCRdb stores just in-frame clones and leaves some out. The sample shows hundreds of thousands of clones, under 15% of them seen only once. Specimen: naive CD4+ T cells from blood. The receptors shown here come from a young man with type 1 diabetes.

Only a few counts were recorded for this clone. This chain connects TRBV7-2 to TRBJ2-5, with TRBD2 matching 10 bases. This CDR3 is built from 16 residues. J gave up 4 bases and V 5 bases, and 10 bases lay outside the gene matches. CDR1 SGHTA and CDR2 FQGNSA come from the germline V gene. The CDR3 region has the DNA TGTGCCAGCAGCCCCACAGGGAGCGGGAGGGGAGAGACCCAGTACTTC. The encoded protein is CASSPTGSGRGETQYF.

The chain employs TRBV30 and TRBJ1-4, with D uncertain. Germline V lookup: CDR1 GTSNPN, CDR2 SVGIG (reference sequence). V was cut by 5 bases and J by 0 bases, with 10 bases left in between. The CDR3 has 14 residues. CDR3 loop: CAWASGTTNEKLFF. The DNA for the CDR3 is TGTGCCTGGGCCTCGGGAACAACTAATGAAAAACTGTTTTTT.

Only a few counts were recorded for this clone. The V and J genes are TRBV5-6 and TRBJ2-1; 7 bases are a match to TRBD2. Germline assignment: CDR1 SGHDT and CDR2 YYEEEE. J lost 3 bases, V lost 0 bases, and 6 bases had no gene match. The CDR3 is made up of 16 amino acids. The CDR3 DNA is TGTGCCAGCAGCTTGGCCGAGTCTAGCGGCTACAATGAGCAGTTCTTC. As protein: CASSLAESSGYNEQFF.

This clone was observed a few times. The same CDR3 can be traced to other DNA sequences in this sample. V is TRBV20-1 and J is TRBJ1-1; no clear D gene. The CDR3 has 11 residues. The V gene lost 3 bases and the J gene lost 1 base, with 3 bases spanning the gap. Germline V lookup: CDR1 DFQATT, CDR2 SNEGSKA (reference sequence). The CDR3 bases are TGCAGTGCTAGGTCGAACACTGAAGCTTTCTTT. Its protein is CSARSNTEAFF.

In nucleotides, the CDR3 is TGTGCCAGCAGTGAAACAGGGGGATACACTGAAGCTTTCTTT. This gives the protein CASSETGGYTEAFF. The gene calls are TRBV28 and TRBJ1-1, with 8 bases fitting TRBD1. V lost 5 bases to trimming and J lost 3 bases; unmatched junction nucleotides: 5. The CDR3 has 14 amino acids. Germline lookup yields CDR1 MDHEN and CDR2 SYDVKM.

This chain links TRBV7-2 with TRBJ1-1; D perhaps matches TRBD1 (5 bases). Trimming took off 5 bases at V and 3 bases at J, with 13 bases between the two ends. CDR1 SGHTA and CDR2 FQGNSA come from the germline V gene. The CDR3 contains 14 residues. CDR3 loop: CASSRGRWDTEAFF. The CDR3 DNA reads TGTGCCAGCAGCCGGGGCAGATGGGACACTGAAGCTTTCTTT.

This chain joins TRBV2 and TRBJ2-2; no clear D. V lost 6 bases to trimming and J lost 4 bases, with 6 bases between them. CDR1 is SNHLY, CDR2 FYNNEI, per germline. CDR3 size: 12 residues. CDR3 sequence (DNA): TGTGCCAGCAGACCGCTCACCGGGGAGCTGTTTTTT. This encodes CASRPLTGELFF.

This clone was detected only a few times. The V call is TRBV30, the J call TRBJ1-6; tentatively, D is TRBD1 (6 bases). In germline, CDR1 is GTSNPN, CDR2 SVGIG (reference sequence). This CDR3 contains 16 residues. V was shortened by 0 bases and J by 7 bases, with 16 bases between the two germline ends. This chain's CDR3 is CAWSVHSTGANSPLHF. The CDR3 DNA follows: TGTGCCTGGAGTGTACATTCGACAGGAGCCAATTCACCCCTCCACTTT.

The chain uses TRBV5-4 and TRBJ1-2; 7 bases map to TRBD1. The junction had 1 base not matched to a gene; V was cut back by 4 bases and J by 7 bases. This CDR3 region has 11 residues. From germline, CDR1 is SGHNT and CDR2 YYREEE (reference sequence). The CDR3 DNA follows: TGTGCCAGCAGCGGGACAGTTGGCTACACCTTC. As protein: CASSGTVGYTF.

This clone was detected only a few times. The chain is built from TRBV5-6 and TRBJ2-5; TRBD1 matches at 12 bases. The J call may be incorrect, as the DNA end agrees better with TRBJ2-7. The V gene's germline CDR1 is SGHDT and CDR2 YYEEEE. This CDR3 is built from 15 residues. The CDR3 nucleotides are TGTGCCAGCAGCCTGGGACAGGGGGCGGCATACGAGCAGTACTTC. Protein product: CASSLGQGAAYEQYF.

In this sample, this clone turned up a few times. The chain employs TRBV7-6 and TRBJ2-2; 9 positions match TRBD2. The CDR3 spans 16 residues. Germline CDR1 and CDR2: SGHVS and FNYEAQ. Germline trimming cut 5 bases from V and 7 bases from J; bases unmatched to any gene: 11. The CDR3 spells CASSRASGVDGGELFF. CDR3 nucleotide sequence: TGTGCCAGCAGCCGGGCTAGCGGGGTCGATGGCGGGGAGCTGTTTTTT.

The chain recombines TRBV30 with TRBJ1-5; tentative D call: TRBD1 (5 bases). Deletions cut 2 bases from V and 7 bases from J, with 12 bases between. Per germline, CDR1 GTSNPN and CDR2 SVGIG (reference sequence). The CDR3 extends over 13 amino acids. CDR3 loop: CAWSSEGPQPQHF. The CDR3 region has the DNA TGTGCCTGGAGTTCGGAGGGGCCGCAGCCCCAGCATTTT. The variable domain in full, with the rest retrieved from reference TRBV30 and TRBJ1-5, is SQTIHQWPATLVQPVGSPLSLECTVEGTSNPNLYWYRQAAGRGLQLLFYSVGIGQISSEVPQNLSASRPQDRQFILSSKKLLLSDSGFYLCAWSSEGPQPQHFGDGTRLSIL.

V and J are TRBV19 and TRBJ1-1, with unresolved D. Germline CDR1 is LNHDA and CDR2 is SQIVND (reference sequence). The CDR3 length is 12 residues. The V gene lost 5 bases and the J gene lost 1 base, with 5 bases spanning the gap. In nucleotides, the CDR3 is TGTGCCAGTAGTGCGGGGAACACTGAAGCTTTCTTT. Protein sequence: CASSAGNTEAFF.

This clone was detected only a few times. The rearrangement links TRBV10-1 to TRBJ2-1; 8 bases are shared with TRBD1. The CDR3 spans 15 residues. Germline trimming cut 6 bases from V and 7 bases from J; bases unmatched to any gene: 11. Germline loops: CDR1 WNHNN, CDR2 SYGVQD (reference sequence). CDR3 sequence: CASSPVTGVFNEQFF. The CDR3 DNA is TGCGCCAGCAGCCCCGTGACAGGGGTGTTTAATGAGCAGTTCTTC.

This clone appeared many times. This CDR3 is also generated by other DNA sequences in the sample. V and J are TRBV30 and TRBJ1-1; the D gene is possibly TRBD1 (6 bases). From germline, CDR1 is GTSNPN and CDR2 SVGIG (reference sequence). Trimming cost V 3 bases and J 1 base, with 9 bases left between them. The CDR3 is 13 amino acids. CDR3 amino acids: CAWSRTENTEAFF. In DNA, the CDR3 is TGTGCCTGGAGCCGGACAGAGAACACTGAAGCTTTCTTT.

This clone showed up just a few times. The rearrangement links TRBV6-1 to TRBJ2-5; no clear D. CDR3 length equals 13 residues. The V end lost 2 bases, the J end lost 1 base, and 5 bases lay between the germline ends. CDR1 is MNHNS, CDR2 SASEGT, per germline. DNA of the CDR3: TGTGCCAGCAGTGAAACCGGCCAAGAGACCCAGTACTTC. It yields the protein CASSETGQETQYF.

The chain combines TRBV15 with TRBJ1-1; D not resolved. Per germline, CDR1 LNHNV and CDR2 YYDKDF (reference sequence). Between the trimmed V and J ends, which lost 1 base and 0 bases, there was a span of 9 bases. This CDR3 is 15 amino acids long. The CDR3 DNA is TGTGCCACCAGCAGAGTAAGAGCGATGAACACTGAAGCTTTCTTT. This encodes CATSRVRAMNTEAFF.

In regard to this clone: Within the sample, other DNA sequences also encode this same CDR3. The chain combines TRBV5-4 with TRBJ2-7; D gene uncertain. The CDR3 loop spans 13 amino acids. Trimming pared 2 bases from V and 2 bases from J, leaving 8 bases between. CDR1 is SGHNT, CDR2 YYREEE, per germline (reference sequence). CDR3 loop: CASSFKGTYEQYF. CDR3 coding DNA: TGTGCCAGCAGCTTCAAGGGAACCTACGAGCAGTACTTC.

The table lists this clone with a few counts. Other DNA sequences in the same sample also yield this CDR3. The CDR3 bases are TGTGCCAGCAGCTTAGGACACTATGGCTACACCTTC. Its protein is CASSLGHYGYTF. The J gene is TRBJ1-2, the V gene TRBV7-9; D ambiguous. Germline values: CDR1 SEHNR, CDR2 FQNEAQ (reference sequence). The CDR3 has 12 residues. The germline V and J ends were trimmed by 1 base and 3 bases, with 3 bases remaining between them.

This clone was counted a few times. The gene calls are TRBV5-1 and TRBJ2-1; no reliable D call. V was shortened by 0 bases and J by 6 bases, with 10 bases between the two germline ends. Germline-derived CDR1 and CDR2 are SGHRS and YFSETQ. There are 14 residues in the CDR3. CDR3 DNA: TGCGCCAGCAGCTTGGGTGGGTCCGCCAATGAGCAGTTCTTC. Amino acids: CASSLGGSANEQFF.

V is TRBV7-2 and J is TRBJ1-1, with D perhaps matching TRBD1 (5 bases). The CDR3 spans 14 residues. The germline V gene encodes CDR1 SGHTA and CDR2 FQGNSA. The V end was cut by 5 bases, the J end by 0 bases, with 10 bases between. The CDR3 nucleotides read TGTGCCAGCAGCCCCAGGGTCATGAACACTGAAGCTTTCTTT. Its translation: CASSPRVMNTEAFF.

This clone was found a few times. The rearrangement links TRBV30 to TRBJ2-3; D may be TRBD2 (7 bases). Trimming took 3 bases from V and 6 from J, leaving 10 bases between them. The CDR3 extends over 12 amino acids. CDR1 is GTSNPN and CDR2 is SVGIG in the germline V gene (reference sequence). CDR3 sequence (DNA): TGTGCCTGGAGCGGGGGGCGGGATACGCAGTATTTT. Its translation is CAWSGGRDTQYF.

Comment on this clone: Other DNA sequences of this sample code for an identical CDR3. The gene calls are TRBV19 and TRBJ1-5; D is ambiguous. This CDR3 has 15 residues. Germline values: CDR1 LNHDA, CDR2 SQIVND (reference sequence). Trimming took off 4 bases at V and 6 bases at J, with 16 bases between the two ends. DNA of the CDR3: TGTGCCAGTAGTACCCGGCAGGCCCTCGGTCAGCCCCAGCATTTT. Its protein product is CASSTRQALGQPQHF. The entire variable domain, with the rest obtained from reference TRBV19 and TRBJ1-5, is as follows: DGGITQSPKYLFRKEGQNVTLSCEQNLNHDAMYWYRQDPGQGLRLIYYSQIVNDFQKGDIAEGYSVSREKKESFPLTVTSAQKNPTAFYLCASSTRQALGQPQHFGDGTRLSIL.

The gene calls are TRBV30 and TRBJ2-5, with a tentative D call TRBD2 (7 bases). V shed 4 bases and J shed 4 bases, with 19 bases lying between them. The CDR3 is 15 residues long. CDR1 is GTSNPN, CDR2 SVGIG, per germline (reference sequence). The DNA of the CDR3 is TGTGCCTGGACTATGTGGGGGGGCGCCTCAGAGACCCAGTACTTC. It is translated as CAWTMWGGASETQYF.

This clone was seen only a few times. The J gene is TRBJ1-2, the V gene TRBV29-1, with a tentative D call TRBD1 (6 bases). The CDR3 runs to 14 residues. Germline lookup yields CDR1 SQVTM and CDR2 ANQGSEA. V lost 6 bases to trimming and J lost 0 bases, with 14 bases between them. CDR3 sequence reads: CSVSGQSSNYGYTF. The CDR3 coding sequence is TGCAGCGTCTCCGGACAGTCTTCTAACTATGGCTACACCTTC.

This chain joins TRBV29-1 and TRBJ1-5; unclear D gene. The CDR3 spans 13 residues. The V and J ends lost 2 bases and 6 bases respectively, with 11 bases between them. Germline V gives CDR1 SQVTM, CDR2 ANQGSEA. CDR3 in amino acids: CSVEKEGTQPQHF. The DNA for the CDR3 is TGCAGCGTTGAAAAGGAGGGTACTCAGCCCCAGCATTTT.

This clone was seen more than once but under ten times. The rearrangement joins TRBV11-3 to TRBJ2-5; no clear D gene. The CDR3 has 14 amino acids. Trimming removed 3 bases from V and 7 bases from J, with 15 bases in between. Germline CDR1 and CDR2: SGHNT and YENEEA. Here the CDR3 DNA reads TGTGCCAGCAGCTTGAACTCAAAGTCCGTGACCCAGTACTTC. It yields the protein CASSLNSKSVTQYF.

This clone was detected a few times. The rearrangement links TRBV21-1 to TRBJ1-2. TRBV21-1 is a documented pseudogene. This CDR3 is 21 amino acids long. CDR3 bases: TGTGCCAGCAGCACCCTACGGAATTTAGTGGTGTGGCTAAAGACCAACTATGGCTACACCTTC. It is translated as CASSTLRNLVVWLKTNYGYTF.

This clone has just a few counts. CDR3 coding DNA: TGCGCCAGCAGCCATGAGGGGGCTTACACCGGGGAGCTGTTTTTT. Amino acid sequence: CASSHEGAYTGELFF. The chain combines TRBV4-1 with TRBJ2-2, with TRBD1 identical over 7 bases. Trimming at V came to 3 bases and at J to 3 bases, leaving 4 bases not matched to a gene. Germline CDR1 reads MGHRA; CDR2 reads YSYEKL. The CDR3 is 15 amino acids.

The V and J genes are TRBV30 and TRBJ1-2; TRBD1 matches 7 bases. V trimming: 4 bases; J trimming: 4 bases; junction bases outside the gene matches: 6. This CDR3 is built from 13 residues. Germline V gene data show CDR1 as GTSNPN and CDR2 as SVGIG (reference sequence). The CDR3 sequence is CAWIRDSLYGYTF. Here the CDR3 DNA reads TGTGCCTGGATCCGGGACAGCCTCTATGGCTACACCTTC.

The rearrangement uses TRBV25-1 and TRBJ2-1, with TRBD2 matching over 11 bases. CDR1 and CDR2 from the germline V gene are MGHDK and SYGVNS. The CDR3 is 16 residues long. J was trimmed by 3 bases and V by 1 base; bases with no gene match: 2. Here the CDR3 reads CASSEWGLADYNEQFF. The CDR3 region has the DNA TGTGCCAGCAGTGAATGGGGACTAGCGGACTACAATGAGCAGTTCTTC.

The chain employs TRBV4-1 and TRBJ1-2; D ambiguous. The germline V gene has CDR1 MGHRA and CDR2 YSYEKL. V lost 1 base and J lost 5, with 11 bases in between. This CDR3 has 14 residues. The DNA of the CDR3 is TGCGCCAGCAGCCAAGCCGTTTTGGATTATGGCTACACCTTC. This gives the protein CASSQAVLDYGYTF.